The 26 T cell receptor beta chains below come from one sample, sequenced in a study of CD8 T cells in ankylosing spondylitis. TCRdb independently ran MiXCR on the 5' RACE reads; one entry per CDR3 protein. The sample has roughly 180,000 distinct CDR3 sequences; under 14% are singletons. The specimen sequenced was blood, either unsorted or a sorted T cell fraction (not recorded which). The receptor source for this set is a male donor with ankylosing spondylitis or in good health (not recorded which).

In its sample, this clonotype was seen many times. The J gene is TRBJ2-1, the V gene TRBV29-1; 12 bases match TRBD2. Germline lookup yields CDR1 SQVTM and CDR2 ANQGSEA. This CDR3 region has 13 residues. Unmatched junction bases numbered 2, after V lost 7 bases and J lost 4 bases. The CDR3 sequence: CSASGGAYNEQFF. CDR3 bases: TGCAGCGCTAGCGGGGGGGCGTACAATGAGCAGTTCTTC.

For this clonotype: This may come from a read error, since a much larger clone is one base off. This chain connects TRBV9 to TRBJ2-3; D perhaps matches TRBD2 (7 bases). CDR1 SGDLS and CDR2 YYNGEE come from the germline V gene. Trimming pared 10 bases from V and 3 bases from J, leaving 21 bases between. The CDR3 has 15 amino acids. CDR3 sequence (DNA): TGTGCCGCCTCCATGGGGGGGGGCCAGACAGATACGCAGTATTTT. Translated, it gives CAASMGGGQTDTQYF.

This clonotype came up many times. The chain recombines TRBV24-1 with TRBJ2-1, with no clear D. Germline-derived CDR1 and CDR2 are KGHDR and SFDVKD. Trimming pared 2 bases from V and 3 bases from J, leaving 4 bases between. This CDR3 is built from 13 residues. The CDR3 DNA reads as TGTGCCACCAGTGATTCAGTCTACAATGAGCAGTTCTTC. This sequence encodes CATSDSVYNEQFF.

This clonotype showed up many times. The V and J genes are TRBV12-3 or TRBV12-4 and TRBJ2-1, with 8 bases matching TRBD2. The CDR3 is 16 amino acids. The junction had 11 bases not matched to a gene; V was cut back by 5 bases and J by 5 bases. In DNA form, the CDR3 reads TGTGCCAGCAGTCCCTATCGGGGGGGAGGGGACAATGAGCAGTTCTTC. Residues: CASSPYRGGGDNEQFF.

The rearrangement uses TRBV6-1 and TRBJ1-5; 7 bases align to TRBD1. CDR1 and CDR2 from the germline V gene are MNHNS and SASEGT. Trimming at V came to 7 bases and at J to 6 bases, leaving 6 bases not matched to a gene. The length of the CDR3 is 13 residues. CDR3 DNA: TGTGCCAGCACGAGGGGGCAGGGTCAGCCCCAGCATTTT. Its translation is CASTRGQGQPQHF.

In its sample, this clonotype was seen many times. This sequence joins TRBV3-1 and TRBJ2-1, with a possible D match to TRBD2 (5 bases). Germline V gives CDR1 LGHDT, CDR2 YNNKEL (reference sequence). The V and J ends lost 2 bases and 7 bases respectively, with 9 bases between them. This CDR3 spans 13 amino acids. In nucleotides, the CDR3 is TGTGCCAGCAGCCAACTACTAGTAAATGAGCAGTTCTTC. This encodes CASSQLLVNEQFF.

CDR3 region: CASSPRTGINEQFF. CDR3 DNA sequence: TGTGCCAGCTCTCCTAGGACAGGGATCAATGAGCAGTTCTTC. This chain connects TRBV18 to TRBJ2-1, with 8 nucleotides matching TRBD1. Germline V gene data show CDR1 as KGHSH and CDR2 as LQKENI. Trimming cost V 6 bases and J 6 bases; bases outside gene matches: 7. This CDR3 has 14 amino acids.

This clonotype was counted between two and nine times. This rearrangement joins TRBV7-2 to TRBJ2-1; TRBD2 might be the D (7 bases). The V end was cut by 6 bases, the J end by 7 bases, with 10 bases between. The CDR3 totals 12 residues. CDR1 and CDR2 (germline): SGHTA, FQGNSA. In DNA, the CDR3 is TGTGCCAGCAGGGGAGGGGGTAATGAGCAGTTCTTC. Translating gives CASRGGGNEQFF.

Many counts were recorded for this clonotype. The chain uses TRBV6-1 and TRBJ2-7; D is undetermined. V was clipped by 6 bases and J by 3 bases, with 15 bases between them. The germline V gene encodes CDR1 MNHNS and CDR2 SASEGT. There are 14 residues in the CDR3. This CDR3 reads CASRQQYRIYEQYF. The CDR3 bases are TGTGCCAGCAGACAACAATACCGTATCTACGAGCAGTACTTC.

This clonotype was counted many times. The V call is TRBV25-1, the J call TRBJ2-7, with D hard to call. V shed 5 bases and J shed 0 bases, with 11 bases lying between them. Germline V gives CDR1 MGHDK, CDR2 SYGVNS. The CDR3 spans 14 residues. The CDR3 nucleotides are TGTGCCAGCAGTAAGTCTTCGGGCTCCTACGAGCAGTACTTC. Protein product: CASSKSSGSYEQYF.

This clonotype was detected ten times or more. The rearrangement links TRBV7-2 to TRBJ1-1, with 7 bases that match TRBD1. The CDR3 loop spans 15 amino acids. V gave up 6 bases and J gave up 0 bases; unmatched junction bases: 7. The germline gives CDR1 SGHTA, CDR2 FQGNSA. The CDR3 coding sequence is TGTGCCAGCAGACCACCGGGACAGCTGAACACTGAAGCTTTCTTT. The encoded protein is CASRPPGQLNTEAFF. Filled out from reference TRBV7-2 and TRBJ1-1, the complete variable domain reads GAGVSQSPSNKVTEKGKDVELRCDPISGHTALYWYRQSLGQGLEFLIYFQGNSAPDKSGLPSDRFSAERTGGSVSTLTIQRTQQEDSAVYLCASRPPGQLNTEAFFGQGTRLTVV.

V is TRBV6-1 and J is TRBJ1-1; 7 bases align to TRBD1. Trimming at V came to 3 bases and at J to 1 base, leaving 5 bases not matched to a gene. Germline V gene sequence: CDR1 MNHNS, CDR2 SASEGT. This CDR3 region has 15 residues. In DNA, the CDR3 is TGTGCCAGCAGTGATTTGGGACAGCCGAACACTGAAGCTTTCTTT. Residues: CASSDLGQPNTEAFF.

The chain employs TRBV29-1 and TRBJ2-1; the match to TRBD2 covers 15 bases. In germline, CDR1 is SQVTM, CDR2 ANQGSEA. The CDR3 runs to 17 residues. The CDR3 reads CSFSGTSGRSSYNEQFF. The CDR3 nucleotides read TGCAGTTTTTCCGGGACTAGCGGGAGGAGCTCCTACAATGAGCAGTTCTTC.

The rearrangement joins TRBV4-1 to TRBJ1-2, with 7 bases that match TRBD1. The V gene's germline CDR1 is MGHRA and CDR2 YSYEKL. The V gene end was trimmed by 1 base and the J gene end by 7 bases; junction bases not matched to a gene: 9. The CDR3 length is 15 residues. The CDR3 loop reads CASSQVLQGGFGYTF. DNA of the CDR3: TGCGCCAGCAGCCAAGTTCTTCAGGGGGGTTTTGGCTACACCTTC.

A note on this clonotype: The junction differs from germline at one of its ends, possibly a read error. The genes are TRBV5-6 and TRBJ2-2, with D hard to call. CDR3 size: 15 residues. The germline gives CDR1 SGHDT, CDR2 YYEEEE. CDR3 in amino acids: CANSFRVEYTGELFF. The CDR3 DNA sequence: TGTGCCAACAGCTTCCGGGTCGAGTACACCGGGGAGCTGTTTTTT.

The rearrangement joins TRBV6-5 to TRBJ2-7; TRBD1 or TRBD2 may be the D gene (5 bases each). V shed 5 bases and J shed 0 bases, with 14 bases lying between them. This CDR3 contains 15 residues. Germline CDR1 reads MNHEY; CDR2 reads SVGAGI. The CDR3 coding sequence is TGTGCCAGCAGTCTGGACACGACTAACTCCTACGAGCAGTACTTC. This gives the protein CASSLDTTNSYEQYF.

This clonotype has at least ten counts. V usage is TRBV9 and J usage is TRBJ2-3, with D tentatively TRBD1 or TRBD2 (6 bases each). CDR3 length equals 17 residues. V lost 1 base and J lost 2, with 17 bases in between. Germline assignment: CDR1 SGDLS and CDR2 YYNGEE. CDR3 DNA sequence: TGTGCCAGCAGCGTATCTGCCCCCTGGGGGGCCACAGATACGCAGTATTTT. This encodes CASSVSAPWGATDTQYF.

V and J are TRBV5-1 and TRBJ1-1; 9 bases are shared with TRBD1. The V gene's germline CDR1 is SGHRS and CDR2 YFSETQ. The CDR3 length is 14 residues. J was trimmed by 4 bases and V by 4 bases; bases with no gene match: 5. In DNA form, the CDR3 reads TGCGCCAGCAGCGGAATGACAGGGGGCACTGAAGCTTTCTTT. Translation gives CASSGMTGGTEAFF. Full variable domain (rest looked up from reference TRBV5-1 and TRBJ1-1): KAGVTQTPRYLIKTRGQQVTLSCSPISGHRSVSWYQQTPGQGLQFLFEYFSETQRNKGNFPGRFSGRQFSNSRSEMNVSTLELGDSALYLCASSGMTGGTEAFFGQGTRLTVV.

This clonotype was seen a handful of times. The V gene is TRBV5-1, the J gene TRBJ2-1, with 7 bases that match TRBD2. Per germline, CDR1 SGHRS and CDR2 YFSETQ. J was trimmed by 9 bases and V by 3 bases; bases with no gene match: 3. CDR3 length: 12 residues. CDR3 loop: CASSSERGEQFF. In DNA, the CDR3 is TGCGCCAGCAGCTCTGAGCGGGGTGAGCAGTTCTTC.

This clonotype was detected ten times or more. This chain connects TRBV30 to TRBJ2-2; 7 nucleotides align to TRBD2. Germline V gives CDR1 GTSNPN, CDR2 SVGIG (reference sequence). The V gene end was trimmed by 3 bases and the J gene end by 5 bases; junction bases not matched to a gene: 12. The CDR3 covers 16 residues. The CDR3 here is CAWRKLAIKGTGELFF. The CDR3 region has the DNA TGTGCCTGGAGGAAACTAGCGATCAAGGGGACCGGGGAGCTGTTTTTT.

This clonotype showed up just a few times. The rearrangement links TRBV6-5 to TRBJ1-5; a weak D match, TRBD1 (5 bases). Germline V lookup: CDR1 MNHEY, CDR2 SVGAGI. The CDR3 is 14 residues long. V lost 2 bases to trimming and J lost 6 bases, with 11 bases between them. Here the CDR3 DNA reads TGTGCCAGCAGTTACGGGGGGTCGGGTCAGCCCCAGCATTTT. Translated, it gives CASSYGGSGQPQHF.

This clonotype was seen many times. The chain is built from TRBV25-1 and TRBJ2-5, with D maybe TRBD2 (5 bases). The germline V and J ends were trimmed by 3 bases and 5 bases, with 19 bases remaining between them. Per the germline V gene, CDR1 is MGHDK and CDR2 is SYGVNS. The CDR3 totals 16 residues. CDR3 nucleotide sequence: TGTGCCAGCAGTGAGGGGTTAATGAGGGAGAGGGAGACCCAGTACTTC. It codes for CASSEGLMRERETQYF.

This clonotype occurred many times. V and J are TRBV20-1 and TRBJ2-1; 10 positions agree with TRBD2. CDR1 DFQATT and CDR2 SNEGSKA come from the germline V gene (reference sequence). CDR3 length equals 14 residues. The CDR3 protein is CSGETSGVNNEQFF. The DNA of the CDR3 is TGCAGCGGGGAAACTAGCGGGGTTAACAATGAGCAGTTCTTC.

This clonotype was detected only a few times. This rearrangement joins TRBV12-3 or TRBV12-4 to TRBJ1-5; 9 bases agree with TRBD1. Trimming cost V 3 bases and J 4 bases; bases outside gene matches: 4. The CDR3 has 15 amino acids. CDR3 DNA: TGTGCCAGCAGTTTTCGTGGGACAGGGAATCAGCCCCAGCATTTT. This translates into CASSFRGTGNQPQHF.

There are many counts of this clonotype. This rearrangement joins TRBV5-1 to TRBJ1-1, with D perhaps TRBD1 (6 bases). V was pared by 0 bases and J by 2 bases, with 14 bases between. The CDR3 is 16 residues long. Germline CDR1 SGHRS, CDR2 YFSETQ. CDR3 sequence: CASSLADRSGNTEAFF. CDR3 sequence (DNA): TGCGCCAGCAGCTTGGCCGACAGGTCAGGAAACACTGAAGCTTTCTTT.

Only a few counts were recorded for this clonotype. CDR3 sequence reads: CASSDQTGREAFF. The CDR3 bases are TGCGCCAGCAGTGACCAGACAGGGAGGGAAGCTTTCTTT. The V and J genes are TRBV10-1 and TRBJ1-1; TRBD1 aligns across 7 bases. This CDR3 contains 13 residues. Germline CDR1 reads WNHNN; CDR2 reads SYGVQD (reference sequence). After removal of 3 bases from V and 8 bases from J, the junction contained 6 bases not matched to a gene.